Below, 32 T cell receptor beta chains from the same sample are listed, as sequenced in a study of blood T cell repertoires in COVID-19. Assay used: immunoSEQ multiplex PCR; TCRdb lists only in-frame clones, some missing. The sample lists 90,000 to 120,000 clones, around 83% occurring once. Input material: peripheral blood. The receptor set was obtained from a human donor in a cohort sampled during active COVID-19.

The chain couples TRBV7-3 to TRBJ2-2; D gene uncertain. Trimming shortened V by 1 base and J by 0 bases, and 3 bases separated the two germline ends. Germline CDR1 SGHTA, CDR2 FQGTGA. There are 14 residues in the CDR3. The CDR3 reads CASSLIANTGELFF. The CDR3 bases are TGTGCCAGCAGCTTAATAGCGAACACCGGGGAGCTGTTTTTT. The full variable domain, with the rest looked up from reference TRBV7-3 and TRBJ2-2, is GAGVSQTPSNKVTEKGKYVELRCDPISGHTALYWYRQSLGQGPEFLIYFQGTGAADDSGLPNDRFFAVRPEGSVSTLKIQRTERGDSAVYLCASSLIANTGELFFGEGSRLTVL.

V and J are TRBV7-9 and TRBJ1-5; tentative D call: TRBD1 (6 bases). The CDR3 totals 16 residues. Trimming stripped 1 base from V and 4 bases from J, with 14 bases between. The V gene's germline CDR1 is SEHNR and CDR2 FQNEAQ (reference sequence). The CDR3 protein is CASSLGRAGVNQPQHF. CDR3 coding DNA: TGTGCCAGCAGCTTAGGTAGAGCAGGGGTGAATCAGCCCCAGCATTTT.

The sample holds a few counts of this clone. The rearrangement uses TRBV28 and TRBJ2-1; 7 bases align to TRBD2. From germline, CDR1 is MDHEN and CDR2 SYDVKM. This CDR3 has 13 amino acids. V shed 7 bases and J 15 bases; nucleotides not matched to a gene: 15. This CDR3 reads CASTRLEAGFLFF. The DNA of the CDR3 is TGTGCCAGCACCCGGTTGGAAGCGGGATTCTTGTTCTTC.

This clone was seen more than once but under ten times. The rearrangement links TRBV24-1 to TRBJ1-5; D not resolved. Trimming took off 9 bases at V and 5 bases at J, with 13 bases between the two ends. This CDR3 region has 13 residues. From germline, CDR1 is KGHDR and CDR2 SFDVKD. CDR3 coding DNA: TGTGCCACCGCGGCCGGTGAGCATCAGCCCCAGCATTTT. Translation gives CATAAGEHQPQHF.

The gene calls are TRBV2 and TRBJ2-1; maybe TRBD1 (6 bases). Germline lookup yields CDR1 SNHLY and CDR2 FYNNEI. V was shortened by 6 bases and J by 9 bases, with 12 bases between the two germline ends. This CDR3 spans 12 amino acids. CDR3 sequence reads: CASRQGYGEQFF. Here the CDR3 DNA reads TGTGCCAGCAGACAGGGTTATGGTGAGCAGTTCTTC.

The rearrangement uses TRBV9 and TRBJ2-3, with 9 bases that match TRBD2. This CDR3 has 15 residues. The V gene's germline CDR1 is SGDLS and CDR2 YYNGEE. J gave up 0 bases and V 7 bases, and 6 bases lay outside the gene matches. The CDR3 loop reads CASAWAGGSTDTQYF. The DNA for the CDR3 is TGTGCCAGCGCCTGGGCGGGGGGGAGCACAGATACGCAGTATTTT.

In nucleotides, the CDR3 is TGTGCCAGCAGCTTAAGCTCCGACAGGGCTGGGGCCAACGTCCTGACTTTC. Its protein product is CASSLSSDRAGANVLTF. The V and J genes are TRBV7-3 and TRBJ2-6; 7 nucleotides align to TRBD1. Per the germline V gene, CDR1 is SGHTA and CDR2 is FQGTGA. The CDR3 is made up of 17 amino acids. The J segment lost 2 bases and the V segment lost 1 base, leaving 5 bases of the junction unmatched. Together with reference TRBV7-3 and TRBJ2-6, the CDR3 gives the full variable domain: GAGVSQTPSNKVTEKGKYVELRCDPISGHTALYWYRQSLGQGPEFLIYFQGTGAADDSGLPNDRFFAVRPEGSVSTLKIQRTERGDSAVYLCASSLSSDRAGANVLTFGAGSRLTVL.

The chain uses TRBV5-6 and TRBJ2-3; the D is unclear. The CDR3 totals 13 residues. Germline loops: CDR1 SGHDT, CDR2 YYEEEE. V lost 2 bases and J lost 4, with 8 bases in between. CDR3 sequence reads: CASSFPVADTQYF. DNA of the CDR3: TGTGCCAGCAGCTTCCCAGTCGCAGATACGCAGTATTTT. Filled out from reference TRBV5-6 and TRBJ2-3, the complete variable domain reads DAGVTQSPTHLIKTRGQQVTLRCSPKSGHDTVSWYQQALGQGPQFIFQYYEEEERQRGNFPDRFSGHQFPNYSSELNVNALLLGDSALYLCASSFPVADTQYFGPGTRLTVL.

The chain recombines TRBV5-6 with TRBJ2-1; the D gene is possibly TRBD2 (5 bases). Trimming cost V 1 base and J 7 bases, with 6 bases left between them. The CDR3 is made up of 12 amino acids. Germline V gene lookup returns CDR1 SGHDT and CDR2 YYEEEE. The CDR3 reads CASSLSGNEQFF. CDR3 nucleotides: TGTGCCAGCAGCTTGTCGGGGAATGAGCAGTTCTTC.

The V call is TRBV6-5, the J call TRBJ1-6; D is ambiguous. CDR1 is MNHEY and CDR2 is SVGAGI in the germline V gene. The CDR3 covers 16 residues. Trimming removed 0 bases at V and 7 bases at J, with 13 bases between. The CDR3 loop reads CASSYSSYSGNSPLHF. CDR3 in DNA: TGTGCCAGCAGTTACTCGAGTTACAGTGGAAATTCACCCCTCCACTTT.

The CDR3 nucleotides are TGTGCCAGCAGTGACGGCAGGGGCTCCTATAATTCACCCCTCCACTTT. Protein product: CASSDGRGSYNSPLHF. V usage is TRBV2 and J usage is TRBJ1-6; a possible D gene is TRBD1 (6 bases). V dropped 3 bases and J dropped 0 bases, with 9 bases sitting between them. Germline assignment: CDR1 SNHLY and CDR2 FYNNEI. The CDR3 length is 16 residues. The variable domain in full, with the rest retrieved from reference TRBV2 and TRBJ1-6, is EPEVTQTPSHQVTQMGQEVILRCVPISNHLYFYWYRQILGQKVEFLVSFYNNEISEKSEIFDDQFSVERPDGSNFTLKIRSTKLEDSAMYFCASSDGRGSYNSPLHFGNGTRLTVT.

V usage is TRBV18 and J usage is TRBJ1-2; TRBD1 aligns across 8 bases. J lost 2 bases, V lost 4 bases, and 6 bases had no gene match. The CDR3 is 15 amino acids. The V gene's germline CDR1 is KGHSH and CDR2 LQKENI. CDR3 coding DNA: TGTGCCAGCTCACGGGACAGGATGGGCAACTATGGCTACACCTTC. As protein: CASSRDRMGNYGYTF.

The chain recombines TRBV7-9 with TRBJ2-7, with 10 bases that match TRBD1. The CDR3 covers 16 residues. With 3 bases clipped from V and 0 bases from J, the junction kept 5 bases outside the gene matches. Germline CDR1 is SEHNR and CDR2 is FQNEAQ (reference sequence). The DNA of the CDR3 is TGTGCCAGCAGCTTGGACAGGGGGATAAGCTCCTACGAGCAGTACTTC. Protein sequence: CASSLDRGISSYEQYF.

The DNA of the CDR3 is TGTGCCAGCTCGGACAGTTATAGCAATCAGCCCCAGCATTTT. This translates into CASSDSYSNQPQHF. This chain links TRBV3-1 (or the pseudogene TRBV3-2) with TRBJ1-5, with D perhaps TRBD1 (6 bases). This CDR3 is built from 14 residues. The V gene's germline CDR1 is LGHDT and CDR2 YNNKEL (reference sequence). Trimming shortened V by 8 bases and J by 0 bases, and 11 bases separated the two germline ends.

The genes are TRBV7-9 and TRBJ1-1; tentatively, D is TRBD1 (5 bases). V lost 0 bases, J lost 2 bases, and 13 bases lay in between. The CDR3 runs to 16 residues. The V gene's germline CDR1 is SEHNR and CDR2 FQNEAQ (reference sequence). The CDR3 spells CASSLAGGTRNTEAFF. CDR3 DNA sequence: TGTGCCAGCAGCTTAGCGGGGGGGACGCGAAACACTGAAGCTTTCTTT.

The chain has TRBV19 and TRBJ1-5; D call uncertain. V was shortened by 4 bases and J by 4 bases, with 14 bases between the two germline ends. Germline V gene lookup returns CDR1 LNHDA and CDR2 SQIVND (reference sequence). This CDR3 contains 15 residues. This chain's CDR3 is CASSSTGSFNQPQHF. The CDR3 DNA sequence: TGTGCCAGTAGTAGTACGGGAAGTTTTAATCAGCCCCAGCATTTT. Variable domain in full (rest from reference TRBV19 and TRBJ1-5): DGGITQSPKYLFRKEGQNVTLSCEQNLNHDAMYWYRQDPGQGLRLIYYSQIVNDFQKGDIAEGYSVSREKKESFPLTVTSAQKNPTAFYLCASSSTGSFNQPQHFGDGTRLSIL.

As for this clone: The same CDR3 arises from other DNA sequences in this sample as well. The J gene is TRBJ2-5, the V gene TRBV7-3; weak D call: TRBD2 (5 bases). Germline values: CDR1 SGHTA, CDR2 FQGTGA. This CDR3 contains 13 residues. V was shortened by 1 base and J by 5 bases, with 8 bases between the two germline ends. CDR3 DNA: TGTGCCAGCAGCTTAAACAGAGGGGAGACCCAGTACTTC. Translated: CASSLNRGETQYF.

V usage is TRBV5-4 and J usage is TRBJ1-2, with TRBD1 matching over 9 bases. CDR3 length equals 16 residues. V was pared by 3 bases and J by 3 bases, with 9 bases of the junction left unmatched. CDR1 is SGHNT, CDR2 YYREEE, per germline (reference sequence). The CDR3 is CASSSPSTGGDYGYTF. The CDR3 DNA sequence: TGTGCCAGCAGCTCACCTAGTACAGGGGGCGACTATGGCTACACCTTC.

The rearrangement links TRBV12-3 or TRBV12-4 to TRBJ2-2; perhaps TRBD1 as D (5 bases). Trimming left V 6 bases short and J 6 bases short, with 11 bases between. The CDR3 loop spans 13 amino acids. The CDR3 sequence: CASRVGPAGELFF. The DNA of the CDR3 is TGTGCCAGCAGGGTGGGGCCGGCCGGGGAGCTGTTTTTT.

The V call is TRBV3-1 (or the pseudogene TRBV3-2), the J call TRBJ1-6, with D tentatively TRBD1 (6 bases). The CDR3 is 16 amino acids. In germline, CDR1 is LGHDT, CDR2 YNNKEL (reference sequence). Trimming stripped 4 bases from V and 5 bases from J, with 15 bases between. CDR3 sequence: CASSRQTGFNNSPLHF. CDR3 nucleotides: TGTGCCAGCAGCCGACAGACAGGATTCAATAATTCACCCCTCCACTTT.

The chain combines TRBV4-3 with TRBJ1-1, with D perhaps TRBD1 (6 bases). Trimming stripped 0 bases from V and 1 base from J, with 18 bases between. The CDR3 length is 18 residues. CDR1 is LGHNA, CDR2 YSLEER, per germline. CDR3 region: CASSQDGGGAGWNTEAFF. The DNA for the CDR3 is TGCGCCAGCAGCCAAGATGGGGGGGGCGCAGGTTGGAACACTGAAGCTTTCTTT.

This chain links TRBV12-3 or TRBV12-4 with TRBJ1-3; unclear D gene. This CDR3 is 13 amino acids long. The germline V and J ends were trimmed by 3 bases and 8 bases, with 11 bases remaining between them. The DNA for the CDR3 is TGTGCCAGCAGTTTGAGGACTCCAGACACCATATATTTT. Protein: CASSLRTPDTIYF.

The V and J genes are TRBV7-3 and TRBJ2-3, with 7 bases matching TRBD2. This CDR3 comprises 14 residues. V gave up 5 bases and J gave up 6 bases; unmatched junction bases: 8. Germline V lookup: CDR1 SGHTA, CDR2 FQGTGA. The CDR3 DNA follows: TGTGCCAGCAGCCCCCGGACTAGTGACGATACGCAGTATTTT. Translated: CASSPRTSDDTQYF.

This chain uses TRBV5-1 with TRBJ2-2; D may be TRBD2 (8 bases). V lost 2 bases to trimming and J lost 5 bases, with 16 bases between them. CDR1 and CDR2 from the germline V gene are SGHRS and YFSETQ. The CDR3 is made up of 16 amino acids. CDR3 in DNA: TGCGCCAGCAGCTTACAGGGGACTAGGGGAACCGGGGAGCTGTTTTTT. This sequence encodes CASSLQGTRGTGELFF.

The chain is built from TRBV18 and TRBJ1-1; D possibly corresponds to TRBD1 (5 bases). Trimming cost V 3 bases and J 5 bases, with 13 bases left between them. The V gene's germline CDR1 is KGHSH and CDR2 LQKENI. The CDR3 runs 14 residues. CDR3 protein: CASSPTSGGTEAFF. The CDR3 nucleotides read TGTGCCAGCTCACCTACCTCGGGGGGGACTGAAGCTTTCTTT.

The V call is TRBV6-2 or TRBV6-3, the J call TRBJ1-2; D is unresolved. V shed 2 bases and J shed 7 bases, with 14 bases lying between them. The CDR3 totals 14 residues. Germline CDR1 reads MNHEY; CDR2 reads SVGEGT. CDR3 in DNA: TGTGCCAGCAGTTACGGAGGGTCGGCTCCTGGCTACACCTTC. Translated, it gives CASSYGGSAPGYTF.

CDR3 in DNA: TGTGCCAGCAGTTCCTTCTACGAGCAGTACTTC. Amino acid sequence: CASSSFYEQYF. This chain connects TRBV27 to TRBJ2-7; D call uncertain. V was trimmed by 4 bases and J by 3 bases, leaving 4 bases between them. Germline CDR1 reads MNHEY; CDR2 reads SMNVEV (reference sequence). CDR3 length: 11 amino acids.

CDR3 residues: CASSAGTSGRGEQYF. The DNA for the CDR3 is TGTGCCAGCAGTGCTGGGACTAGCGGGAGAGGGGAGCAGTACTTC. The chain employs TRBV2 and TRBJ2-7; TRBD2 matches at 14 bases. Germline CDR1 is SNHLY and CDR2 is FYNNEI. This CDR3 has 15 residues. V trimming: 4 bases; J trimming: 7 bases; junction bases outside the gene matches: 6.

The chain couples TRBV28 to TRBJ1-1; D uncertain. The CDR3 contains 14 residues. Germline lookup yields CDR1 MDHEN and CDR2 SYDVKM. Trimming took off 0 bases at V and 3 bases at J, with 8 bases between the two ends. The CDR3 nucleotides are TGTGCCAGCAGTTTATGGCACAAAGACACTGAAGCTTTCTTT. Translated, it gives CASSLWHKDTEAFF.

The chain uses TRBV4-1 and TRBJ2-5, with 14 bases that match TRBD2. V lost 0 bases, J lost 5 bases, and 8 bases stayed unmatched. The CDR3 runs to 18 residues. The germline V gene has CDR1 MGHRA and CDR2 YSYEKL. The CDR3 nucleotides read TGCGCCAGCAGCCAAGATCGTCAGACTAGCGGGGGGGCGGAGACCCAGTACTTC. It codes for CASSQDRQTSGGAETQYF.

This clone was detected once. The rearrangement links TRBV4-1 to TRBJ1-1; no clear D. CDR3 length equals 15 residues. Trimming pared 5 bases from V and 0 bases from J, leaving 13 bases between. From germline, CDR1 is MGHRA and CDR2 YSYEKL. CDR3 DNA: TGCGCCAGCAGCGTGAACCCCACTTTGAACACTGAAGCTTTCTTT. Amino acids: CASSVNPTLNTEAFF.

The chain is built from TRBV29-1 and TRBJ2-7, with TRBD2 identical over 14 bases. This CDR3 is built from 15 residues. Trimming cost V 4 bases and J 3 bases; bases outside gene matches: 5. CDR1 and CDR2 (germline): SQVTM, ANQGSEA. CDR3 in DNA: TGCAGCGTTGGGGGACTAGCGGGAGACTTCTACGAGCAGTACTTC. Protein product: CSVGGLAGDFYEQYF.